This T cell receptor beta chain was obtained from a study of blood T cells in healthy people across ages. The overall study: Capturing about one barcoded beta molecule per two T cells was achieved by template switching.

Study-wide results and caveats: With age, beta diversity per million T cells declined roughly linearly, significantly by 35 to 40.

A second PCR, run for roughly 7 to 11 cycles, used a sample-barcoded 5' primer plus a J-beta primer mix. TCRdb recomputed calls from the 5' RACE reads with MiXCR, one row per CDR3 protein. The repertoire includes fewer than 2,000,000 distinct CDR3 sequences, roughly 30% of them detected once, and around 11% sits in the top ten. Each sample gave at least 6.5 million isolated PBMCs. This clonotype turned up a few times. Antigen specificity is unknown. Sequencing input: blood. This sequence was found in a woman in her twenties or thirties in good health.

CDR3 region: CASSPGTGLADTQYF. In nucleotides, the CDR3 is TGCGCCAGCAGCCCGGGGACAGGGCTCGCAGATACGCAGTATTTT. The chain is built from TRBV5-1 and TRBJ2-3; 9 bases fit TRBD1. The trim removed 4 bases at V and 4 bases at J, leaving 7 bases unmatched. Germline CDR1 SGHRS, CDR2 YFSETQ. This CDR3 spans 15 amino acids.